The 10 T cell receptor beta chains in this list originate from one sample, sequenced in a study of PD-L1 blockade in urothelial cancer. Profiling relied on immunoSEQ multiplex PCR, and the TCRdb table lists in-frame clones only, not all of them. The sample includes roughly 43,000 clones, around 80% of them seen just once. Time point given: pretreatment peripheral blood. Material: PBMCs, obtained around atezolizumab (anti-PD-L1) treatment. The origin of the receptors is a man aged 55 to 70 with urothelial cancer.

The genes are TRBV2 and TRBJ2-7; TRBD1 matches 7 bases. CDR1 SNHLY and CDR2 FYNNEI come from the germline V gene. Losses at the gene ends were 7 bases for V and 7 bases for J; bases not matched to a gene: 10. There are 13 residues in the CDR3. The CDR3 region has the DNA TGTGCCAGCATGATGAGGGGGCCGGGAGAGCAGTACTTC. Encoded protein: CASMMRGPGEQYF.

This sequence joins TRBV10-3 and TRBJ2-7, with a possible D match to TRBD1 (5 bases). Trimming took off 7 bases at V and 4 bases at J, with 17 bases between the two ends. The germline gives CDR1 ENHRY, CDR2 SYGVKD. The CDR3 consists of 14 residues. CDR3 nucleotide sequence: TGTGCCATCACAGAGCAGGGTCTCGTTTACGAGCAGTACTTC. Its translation: CAITEQGLVYEQYF.

The chain has TRBV4-1 and TRBJ2-5, with 8 bases that match TRBD2. Looked up from germline, CDR1 is MGHRA and CDR2 is YSYEKL. The CDR3 extends over 17 amino acids. The junction had 11 bases not matched to a gene; V was cut back by 1 base and J by 4 bases. In nucleotides, the CDR3 is TGCGCCAGCAGCCAAGTACCGTCCGGGAGGGGTTTAGAGACCCAGTACTTC. The encoded protein is CASSQVPSGRGLETQYF.

CDR3 loop: CASSQDFSTDTQYF. The CDR3 nucleotides read TGTGCCAGCAGCCAGGATTTTAGCACAGATACGCAGTATTTT. This chain uses TRBV11-2 with TRBJ2-3, with no clear D. Germline V CDR1 and CDR2: SGHAT, FQNNGV. The CDR3 covers 14 residues. Trimming stripped 5 bases from V and 0 bases from J, with 9 bases between.

The rearrangement joins TRBV28 to TRBJ2-4; possibly TRBD1 for D (6 bases). V was shortened by 5 bases and J by 6 bases, with 11 bases between the two germline ends. The CDR3 length is 13 residues. CDR1 and CDR2 (germline): MDHEN, SYDVKM. As DNA, the CDR3 is TGTGCCAGCAGTGGACAGTCGGGAAACATTCAGTACTTC. Its translation: CASSGQSGNIQYF. The entire variable domain, with the rest obtained from reference TRBV28 and TRBJ2-4, is as follows: DVKVTQSSRYLVKRTGEKVFLECVQDMDHENMFWYRQDPGLGLRLIYFSYDVKMKEKGDIPEGYSVSREKKERFSLILESASTNQTSMYLCASSGQSGNIQYFGAGTRLSVL.

The chain carries TRBV18 and TRBJ2-7, with D hard to call. V gave up 2 bases and J gave up 9 bases, with 14 bases separating them. CDR3 size: 13 residues. Germline V gene lookup returns CDR1 KGHSH and CDR2 LQKENI. As DNA, the CDR3 is TGTGCCAGCTCACCAGGGCAGGATATAACGCAGTACTTC. Translation: CASSPGQDITQYF.

This clone was detected only once. The chain couples TRBV19 to TRBJ1-5; 7 bases match TRBD1. Per germline, CDR1 LNHDA and CDR2 SQIVND (reference sequence). The V and J ends lost 2 bases and 3 bases, in that order; junction bases with no gene match: 4. CDR3 size: 15 residues. CDR3 loop: CASSISRGFNQPQHF. The CDR3 DNA follows: TGTGCCAGTAGTATAAGCAGGGGGTTCAATCAGCCCCAGCATTTT.

The genes are TRBV19 and TRBJ1-2; 12 nucleotides line up with TRBD1. V was clipped by 3 bases and J by 4 bases; unmatched bases: 6. This CDR3 comprises 16 residues. Germline lookup yields CDR1 LNHDA and CDR2 SQIVND (reference sequence). CDR3 protein: CASSIGGTGGSYGYTF. The DNA of the CDR3 is TGTGCCAGTAGTATTGGAGGGACAGGGGGCAGCTATGGCTACACCTTC.

V is TRBV2 and J is TRBJ2-1, with D unresolved. The CDR3 consists of 13 residues. Trimming removed 3 bases from V and 9 bases from J, with 12 bases in between. Germline values: CDR1 SNHLY, CDR2 FYNNEI. The CDR3 protein is CASSERLLIEQFF. The CDR3 DNA is TGTGCCAGCAGTGAGCGGCTACTCATTGAGCAGTTCTTC.

The chain is built from TRBV6-5 and TRBJ2-2, with D unresolved. Trimming took off 4 bases at V and 6 bases at J, with 6 bases between the two ends. The CDR3 contains 12 residues. Germline V CDR1 and CDR2: MNHEY, SVGAGI. The CDR3 coding sequence is TGTGCCAGCAGTTCCCTTGCCGGGGAGCTGTTTTTT. As protein: CASSSLAGELFF.